The 13 T cell receptor beta chains listed next were all sequenced from one sample in a study of response to subunit inactivated influenza vaccine. Via MiXCR, TCRdb re-called the RT-PCR reads, giving one row per CDR3 protein. The sample lists around 580,000 distinct CDR3 sequences, about 15% occurring once. Sequencing was performed on PBMCs from blood, taken approximately 13 days after vaccination. Receptor source: a man in his forties or fifties who received an inactivated influenza vaccine.

This clonotype occurred a few times. The chain is built from TRBV20-1 and TRBJ2-5, with 7 bases matching TRBD1. Germline V gene lookup returns CDR1 DFQATT and CDR2 SNEGSKA (reference sequence). The CDR3 sequence is 16 residues long. With V trimmed by 0 bases and J by 5 bases, 12 bases remained unmatched. The CDR3 is CSARDLRGGSWETQYF. The CDR3 nucleotides are TGCAGTGCTAGAGATCTCCGAGGGGGCAGCTGGGAGACCCAGTACTTC.

The rearrangement joins TRBV5-1 to TRBJ2-7; 7 positions agree with TRBD2. Per germline, CDR1 SGHRS and CDR2 YFSETQ. The CDR3 contains 15 residues. V lost 0 bases, J lost 0 bases, and 3 bases stayed unmatched. DNA for the CDR3: TGCGCCAGCAGCTTGGATTGGACTAGCTCCTACGAGCAGTACTTC. It translates to CASSLDWTSSYEQYF.

This clonotype was seen a few times. The chain carries TRBV28 and TRBJ1-2; D might be TRBD1 (5 bases). Trimming cost V 2 bases and J 1 base, with 14 bases left between them. The CDR3 covers 16 residues. Germline V gives CDR1 MDHEN, CDR2 SYDVKM. The CDR3 region has the DNA TGTGCCAGCAGTTTACGGCCCCCGACAGTTAACTATGGCTACACCTTC. It translates to CASSLRPPTVNYGYTF.

This clonotype appeared a few times. The chain is built from TRBV5-5 and TRBJ2-7; the match to TRBD2 covers 10 bases. The CDR3 is made up of 16 amino acids. The V and J ends lost 0 bases and 2 bases, in that order; junction bases with no gene match: 5. CDR1 and CDR2 from the germline V gene are SGHKS and YYEKEE (reference sequence). The CDR3 loop reads CASSLVGSGRTYEQYF. The DNA of the CDR3 is TGTGCCAGCAGCTTGGTGGGTAGCGGGAGGACCTACGAGCAGTACTTC. Full variable domain (missing parts from reference TRBV5-5 and TRBJ2-7): DAGVTQSPTHLIKTRGQQVTLRCSPISGHKSVSWYQQVLGQGPQFIFQYYEKEERGRGNFPDRFSARQFPNYSSELNVNALLLGDSALYLCASSLVGSGRTYEQYFGPGTRLTVT.

J is TRBJ2-7 and V is TRBV10-3, with 9 bases lining up with TRBD2. V lost 11 bases, J lost 3 bases, and 8 bases stayed unmatched. The length of the CDR3 is 13 residues. Per germline, CDR1 ENHRY and CDR2 SYGVKD. This CDR3 reads CAHTWREGYEQYF. The DNA of the CDR3 is TGTGCCCATACTTGGCGGGAGGGCTACGAGCAGTACTTC.

This chain connects TRBV19 to TRBJ2-6; no clear D. V lost 5 bases and J 0 bases, leaving 8 bases between the germline ends. The germline gives CDR1 LNHDA, CDR2 SQIVND (reference sequence). There are 15 residues in the CDR3. Here the CDR3 reads CASSSASSGANVLTF. For the CDR3, the DNA is TGTGCCAGTAGTTCAGCCAGCTCTGGGGCCAACGTCCTGACTTTC.

The table lists this clonotype with a few counts. J is TRBJ2-5 and V is TRBV11-2; a weak D match, TRBD2 (6 bases). The CDR3 is 17 residues long. Germline CDR1 is SGHAT and CDR2 is FQNNGV. The V end was cut by 1 base, the J end by 5 bases, with 20 bases between. Written as DNA, the CDR3 is TGTGCCAGCAGCTTAGTTGGTGGCGGGGTAGGGGAGGAGACCCAGTACTTC. It codes for CASSLVGGGVGEETQYF.

This clonotype was picked up a small number of times. The chain uses TRBV15 and TRBJ2-5; D uncertain. V dropped 0 bases and J dropped 5 bases, with 10 bases sitting between them. The CDR3 covers 14 residues. Germline V gives CDR1 LNHNV, CDR2 YYDKDF (reference sequence). In nucleotides, the CDR3 is TGTGCCACCAGCAGAGACTCTACCAGGGAGACCCAGTACTTC. Amino acids: CATSRDSTRETQYF.

The chain combines TRBV30 with TRBJ1-1; D unclear. CDR1 GTSNPN and CDR2 SVGIG come from the germline V gene (reference sequence). V lost 2 bases and J 6 bases, leaving 10 bases between the germline ends. The CDR3 sequence is 12 residues long. The CDR3, as DNA: TGTGCCTGGAGTCTCGCGAGGTCTGAAGCTTTCTTT. This translates into CAWSLARSEAFF.

This clonotype was detected only a few times. The chain combines TRBV5-6 with TRBJ2-2; unclear D gene. The CDR3 covers 13 residues. Per the germline V gene, CDR1 is SGHDT and CDR2 is YYEEEE. Trimming took 5 bases from V and 4 from J, leaving 9 bases between them. CDR3 nucleotide sequence: TGTGCCAGCAGAAGGACGGTCACCGGGGAGCTGTTTTTT. Its protein product is CASRRTVTGELFF.

A few counts support this clonotype. The CDR3 nucleotides are TGTGCCAGCAGCTTATTGTCAGGGGGCCACCCCCCAGCTTCCTACGAGCAGTACTTC. It yields the protein CASSLLSGGHPPASYEQYF. The gene calls are TRBV7-8 and TRBJ2-7, with 8 bases fitting TRBD1. The CDR3 consists of 19 residues. Germline assignment: CDR1 SGHVS and CDR2 FQNEAQ. The ends lost 2 bases at V and 1 base at J; junction bases unmatched: 16.

This clonotype turned up a few times. The rearrangement joins TRBV9 to TRBJ2-1, with 9 bases aligning to TRBD2. Germline CDR1 reads SGDLS; CDR2 reads YYNGEE. The CDR3 runs to 14 residues. Germline trimming cut 3 bases from V and 4 bases from J; bases unmatched to any gene: 2. The CDR3 here is CASSAGLAYNEQFF. Written as DNA, the CDR3 is TGTGCCAGCAGCGCGGGACTAGCATACAATGAGCAGTTCTTC.

The table lists this clonotype with many counts. V usage is TRBV29-1 and J usage is TRBJ2-7; 7 nucleotides align to TRBD1. The CDR3 covers 15 residues. The V gene's germline CDR1 is SQVTM and CDR2 ANQGSEA. V trimming: 5 bases; J trimming: 1 base; junction bases outside the gene matches: 11. The chain's CDR3 is CSVYHRGTSSYEQYF. The CDR3 bases are TGCAGCGTTTATCACAGGGGTACATCGTCCTACGAGCAGTACTTC.